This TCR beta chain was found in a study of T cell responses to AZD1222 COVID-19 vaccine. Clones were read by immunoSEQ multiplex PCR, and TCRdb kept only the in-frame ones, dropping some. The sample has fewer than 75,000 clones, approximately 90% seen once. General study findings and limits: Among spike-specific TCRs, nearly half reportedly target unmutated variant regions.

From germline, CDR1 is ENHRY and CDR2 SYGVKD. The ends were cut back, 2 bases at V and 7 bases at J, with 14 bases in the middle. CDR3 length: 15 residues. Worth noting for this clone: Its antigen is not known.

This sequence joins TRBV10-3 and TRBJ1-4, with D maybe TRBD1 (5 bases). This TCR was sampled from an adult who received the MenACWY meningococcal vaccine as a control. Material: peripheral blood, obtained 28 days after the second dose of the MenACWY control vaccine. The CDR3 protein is CAISERRGGGEKLFF. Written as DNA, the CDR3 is TGTGCCATCAGTGAGCGCCGGGGGGGAGGTGAAAAACTGTTTTTT.